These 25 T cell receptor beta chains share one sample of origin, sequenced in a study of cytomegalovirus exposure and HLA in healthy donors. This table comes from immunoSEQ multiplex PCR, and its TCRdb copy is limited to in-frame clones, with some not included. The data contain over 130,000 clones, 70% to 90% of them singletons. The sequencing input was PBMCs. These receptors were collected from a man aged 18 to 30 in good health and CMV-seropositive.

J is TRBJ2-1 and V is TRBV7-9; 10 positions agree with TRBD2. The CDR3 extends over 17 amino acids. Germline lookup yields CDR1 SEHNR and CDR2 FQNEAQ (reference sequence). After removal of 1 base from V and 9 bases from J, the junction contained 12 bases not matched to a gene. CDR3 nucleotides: TGTGCCAGCAGCTTAGGCCCCCGGGTAGCGGGGGGACCTGAGCAGTTCTTC. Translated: CASSLGPRVAGGPEQFF.

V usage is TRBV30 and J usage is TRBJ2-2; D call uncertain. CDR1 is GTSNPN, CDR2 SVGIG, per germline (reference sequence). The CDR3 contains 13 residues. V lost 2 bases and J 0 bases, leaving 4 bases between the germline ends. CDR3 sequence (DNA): TGTGCCTGGAGTATAGCGAACACCGGGGAGCTGTTTTTT. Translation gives CAWSIANTGELFF.

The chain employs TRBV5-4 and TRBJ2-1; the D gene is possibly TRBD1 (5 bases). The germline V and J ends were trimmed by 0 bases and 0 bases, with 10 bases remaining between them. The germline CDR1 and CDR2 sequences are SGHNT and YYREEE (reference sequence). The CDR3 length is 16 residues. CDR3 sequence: CASSLEGQGSYNEQFF. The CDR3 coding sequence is TGTGCCAGCAGCTTGGAGGGTCAGGGCTCCTACAATGAGCAGTTCTTC.

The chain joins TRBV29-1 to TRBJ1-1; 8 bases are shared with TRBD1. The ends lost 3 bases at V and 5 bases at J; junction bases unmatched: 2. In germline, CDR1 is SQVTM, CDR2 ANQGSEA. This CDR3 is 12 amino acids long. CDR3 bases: TGCAGCGTTGACAGGGGGCGGACTGAAGCTTTCTTT. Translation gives CSVDRGRTEAFF.

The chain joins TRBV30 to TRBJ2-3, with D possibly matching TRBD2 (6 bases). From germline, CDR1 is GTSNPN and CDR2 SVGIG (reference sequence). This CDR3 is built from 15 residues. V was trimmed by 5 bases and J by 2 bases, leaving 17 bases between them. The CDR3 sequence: CAWELLSGNTDTQYF. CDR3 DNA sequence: TGTGCCTGGGAGCTTCTTAGCGGAAACACAGATACGCAGTATTTT.

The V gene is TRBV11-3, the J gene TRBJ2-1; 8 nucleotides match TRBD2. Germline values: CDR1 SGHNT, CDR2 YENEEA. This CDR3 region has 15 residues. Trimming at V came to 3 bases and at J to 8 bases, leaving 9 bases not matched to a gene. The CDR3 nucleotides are TGTGCCAGCAGCTTTAGCGGGACAACGTGGGATGAGCAGTTCTTC. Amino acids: CASSFSGTTWDEQFF.

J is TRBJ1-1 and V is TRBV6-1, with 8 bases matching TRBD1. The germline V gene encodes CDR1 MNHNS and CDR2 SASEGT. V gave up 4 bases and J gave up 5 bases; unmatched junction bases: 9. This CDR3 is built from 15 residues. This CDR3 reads CASSVFRGLGTEAFF. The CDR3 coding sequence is TGTGCCAGCAGTGTCTTCAGGGGGCTCGGTACTGAAGCTTTCTTT.

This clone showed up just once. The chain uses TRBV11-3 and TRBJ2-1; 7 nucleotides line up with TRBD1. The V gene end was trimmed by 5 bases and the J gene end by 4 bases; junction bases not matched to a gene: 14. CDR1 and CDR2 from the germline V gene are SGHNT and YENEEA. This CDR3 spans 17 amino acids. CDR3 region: CASSPSAPRQGYNEQFF. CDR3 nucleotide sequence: TGTGCCAGCAGCCCATCGGCTCCGAGACAGGGATACAATGAGCAGTTCTTC.

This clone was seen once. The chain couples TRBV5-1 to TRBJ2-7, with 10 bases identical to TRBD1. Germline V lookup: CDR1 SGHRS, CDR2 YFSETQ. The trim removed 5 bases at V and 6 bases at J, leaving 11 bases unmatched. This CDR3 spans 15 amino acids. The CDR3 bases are TGCGCCAGCAGGTGGACAGGGGGAGGGTCCGTCGAGCAGTACTTC. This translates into CASRWTGGGSVEQYF.

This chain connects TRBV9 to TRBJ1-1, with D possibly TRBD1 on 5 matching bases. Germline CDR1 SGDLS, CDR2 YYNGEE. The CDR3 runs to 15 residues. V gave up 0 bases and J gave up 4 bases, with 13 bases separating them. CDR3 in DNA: TGTGCCAGCAGCGTAGTAGAGGCAGGGCGCACTGAAGCTTTCTTT. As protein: CASSVVEAGRTEAFF.

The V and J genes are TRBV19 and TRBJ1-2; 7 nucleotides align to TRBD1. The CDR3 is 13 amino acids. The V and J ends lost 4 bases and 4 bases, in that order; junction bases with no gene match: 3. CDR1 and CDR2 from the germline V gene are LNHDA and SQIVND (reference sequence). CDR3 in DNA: TGTGCCAGTAGTAAAGGACAGGTCTATGGCTACACCTTC. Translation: CASSKGQVYGYTF.

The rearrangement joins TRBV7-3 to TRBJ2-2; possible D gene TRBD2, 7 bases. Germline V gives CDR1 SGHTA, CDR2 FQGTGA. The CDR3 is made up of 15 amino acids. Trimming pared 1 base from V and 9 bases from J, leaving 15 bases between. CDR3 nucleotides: TGTGCCAGCAGCTTAAGGTCGGGGGGCGAAAGGGAGCTGTTTTTT. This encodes CASSLRSGGERELFF.

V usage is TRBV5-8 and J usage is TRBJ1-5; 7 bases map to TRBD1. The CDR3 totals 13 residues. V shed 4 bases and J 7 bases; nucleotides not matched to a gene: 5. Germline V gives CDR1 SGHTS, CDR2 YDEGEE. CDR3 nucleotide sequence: TGTGCCAGCAGCGGACAGGCGAAACAGCCCCAGCATTTT. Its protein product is CASSGQAKQPQHF.

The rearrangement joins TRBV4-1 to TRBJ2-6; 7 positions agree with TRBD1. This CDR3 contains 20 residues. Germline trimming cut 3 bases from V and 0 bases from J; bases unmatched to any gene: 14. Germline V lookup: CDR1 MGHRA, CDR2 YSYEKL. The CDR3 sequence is CASSQVTGVQLYSGANVLTF. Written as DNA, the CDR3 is TGCGCCAGCAGCCAGGTCACAGGGGTCCAACTTTACTCTGGGGCCAACGTCCTGACTTTC.

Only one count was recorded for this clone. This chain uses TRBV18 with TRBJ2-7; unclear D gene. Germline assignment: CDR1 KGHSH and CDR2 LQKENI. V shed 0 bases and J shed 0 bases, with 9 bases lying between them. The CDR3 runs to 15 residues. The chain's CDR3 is CASSPPSLSSYEQYF. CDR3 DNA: TGTGCCAGCTCACCACCCAGTTTAAGCTCCTACGAGCAGTACTTC.

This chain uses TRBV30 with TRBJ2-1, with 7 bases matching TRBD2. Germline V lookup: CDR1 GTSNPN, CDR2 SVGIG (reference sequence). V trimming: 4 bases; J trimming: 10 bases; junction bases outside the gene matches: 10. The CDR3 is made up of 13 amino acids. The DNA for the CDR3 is TGTGCCTGGAACCGACTAGCCGCGGTCGAGCAGTTCTTC. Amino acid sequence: CAWNRLAAVEQFF.

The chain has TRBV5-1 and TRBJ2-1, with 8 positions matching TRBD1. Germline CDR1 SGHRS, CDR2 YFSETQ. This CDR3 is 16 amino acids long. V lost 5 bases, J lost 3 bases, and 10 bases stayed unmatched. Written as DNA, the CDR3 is TGCGCCAGCAGAAACCGACAGGGGAATTTCTACAATGAGCAGTTCTTC. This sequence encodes CASRNRQGNFYNEQFF.

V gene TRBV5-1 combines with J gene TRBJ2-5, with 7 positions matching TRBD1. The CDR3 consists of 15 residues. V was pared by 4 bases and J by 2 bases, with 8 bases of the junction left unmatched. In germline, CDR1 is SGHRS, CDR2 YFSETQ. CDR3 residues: CASSPLPGQQETQYF. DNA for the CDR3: TGCGCCAGCAGCCCACTCCCGGGACAGCAAGAGACCCAGTACTTC.

The chain's CDR3 is CASSSGGAKTYEQYF. The CDR3 bases are TGTGCCAGCAGCTCCGGGGGGGCGAAAACCTACGAGCAGTACTTC. The chain combines TRBV7-2 with TRBJ2-7, with TRBD2 identical over 8 bases. Germline CDR1 SGHTA, CDR2 FQGNSA. The CDR3 is 15 residues long. With V trimmed by 4 bases and J by 2 bases, 7 bases remained unmatched.

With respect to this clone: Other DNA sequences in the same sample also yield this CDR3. The DNA for the CDR3 is TGTGCCAGCAGCTTGGGGAGGGCAGGAGATACGCAGTATTTT. This codes for CASSLGRAGDTQYF. This chain connects TRBV5-4 to TRBJ2-3; D perhaps matches TRBD2 (6 bases). CDR3 length equals 14 residues. From germline, CDR1 is SGHNT and CDR2 YYREEE (reference sequence). Trimming took off 0 bases at V and 5 bases at J, with 10 bases between the two ends. The complete variable domain, with remaining parts taken from reference TRBV5-4 and TRBJ2-3, reads ETGVTQSPTHLIKTRGQQVTLRCSSQSGHNTVSWYQQALGQGPQFIFQYYREEENGRGNFPPRFSGLQFPNYSSELNVNALELDDSALYLCASSLGRAGDTQYFGPGTRLTVL.

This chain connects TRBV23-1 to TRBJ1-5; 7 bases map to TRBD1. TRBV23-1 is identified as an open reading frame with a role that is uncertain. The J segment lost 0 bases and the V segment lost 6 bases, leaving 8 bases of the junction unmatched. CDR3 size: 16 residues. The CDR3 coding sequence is TGCGCCAGCAGGGAGACAGGGCAATATAGCAATCAGCCCCAGCATTTT. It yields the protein CASRETGQYSNQPQHF.

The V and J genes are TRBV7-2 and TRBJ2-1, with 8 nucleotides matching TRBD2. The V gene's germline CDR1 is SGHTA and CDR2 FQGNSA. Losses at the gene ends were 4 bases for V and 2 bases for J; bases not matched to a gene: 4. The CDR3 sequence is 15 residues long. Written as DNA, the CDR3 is TGTGCCAGCAGCTCCACGGGACTAGCCTACAATGAGCAGTTCTTC. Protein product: CASSSTGLAYNEQFF. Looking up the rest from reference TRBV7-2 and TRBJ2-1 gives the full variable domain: GAGVSQSPSNKVTEKGKDVELRCDPISGHTALYWYRQSLGQGLEFLIYFQGNSAPDKSGLPSDRFSAERTGGSVSTLTIQRTQQEDSAVYLCASSSTGLAYNEQFFGPGTRLTVL.

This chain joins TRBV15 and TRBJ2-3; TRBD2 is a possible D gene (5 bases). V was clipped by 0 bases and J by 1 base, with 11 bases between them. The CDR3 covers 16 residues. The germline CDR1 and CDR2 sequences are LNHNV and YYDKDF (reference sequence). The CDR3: CATSRDVRVGTDTQYF. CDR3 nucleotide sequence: TGTGCCACCAGCAGAGATGTGAGGGTTGGCACAGATACGCAGTATTTT.

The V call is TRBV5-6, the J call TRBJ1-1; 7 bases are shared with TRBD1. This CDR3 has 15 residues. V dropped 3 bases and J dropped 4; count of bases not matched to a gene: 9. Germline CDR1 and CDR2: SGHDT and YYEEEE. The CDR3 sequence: CASSSGRSGGTEAFF. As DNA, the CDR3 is TGTGCCAGCAGCTCCGGCCGGTCAGGGGGCACTGAAGCTTTCTTT.

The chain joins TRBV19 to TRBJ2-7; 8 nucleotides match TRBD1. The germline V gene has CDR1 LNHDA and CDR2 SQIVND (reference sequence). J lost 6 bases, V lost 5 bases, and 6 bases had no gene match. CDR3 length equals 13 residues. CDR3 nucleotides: TGTGCCAGTAGTGAAGGACAGGGTTCCGAGCAGTACTTC. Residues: CASSEGQGSEQYF. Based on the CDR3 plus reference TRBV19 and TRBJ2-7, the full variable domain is DGGITQSPKYLFRKEGQNVTLSCEQNLNHDAMYWYRQDPGQGLRLIYYSQIVNDFQKGDIAEGYSVSREKKESFPLTVTSAQKNPTAFYLCASSEGQGSEQYFGPGTRLTVT.